The clone carrying this T cell receptor beta chain appeared many times. Its antigen is unknown. Per germline, CDR1 SGHAT and CDR2 FQNNGV. This CDR3 region has 15 residues. V shed 1 base and J 4 bases; nucleotides not matched to a gene: 7. The entry originates in a study of T cells in Graves' hyperthyroidism and ophthalmopathy. Study findings and constraints: Most thyroid clonotypes expanded above 0.001 appeared in blood too.

TCR beta CDR3 regions were amplified from RNA. In the first-round RT-PCR of the TCR CDR3, the HTBI primer set was used. TCRdb fed the multiplex PCR reads into MiXCR, producing one record per CDR3 protein. There are 350,000 to 450,000 distinct CDR3 sequences in the sample; approximately 17% occur only once, and roughly a third lies in the top ten. The chain has TRBV11-2 and TRBJ2-7; 7 bases fit TRBD2. The origin of this receptor is a woman under 40 with Graves' hyperthyroidism that later progressed to Graves' ophthalmopathy. Specimen: blood. The CDR3 DNA reads as TGTGCCAGCAGCTTAGTTGCGGGGGAAAGGTACGAGCAGTACTTC. The encoded protein is CASSLVAGERYEQYF.